One and the same sample provided the 21 T cell receptor beta chains below, sequenced in a study of control samples from healthy donors and cancer patients. TCRdb's table, derived via immunoSEQ multiplex PCR, lists solely in-frame clones and lacks some. Here the sample spans around 170,000 clones, around 88% being singletons. Material for sequencing was blood. The receptors here all came from a woman in her twenties or thirties in good health.

This clone was seen just once. V and J are TRBV13 and TRBJ2-5; D might be TRBD2 (7 bases). The CDR3 spans 15 residues. V was shortened by 0 bases and J by 5 bases, with 13 bases between the two germline ends. The germline V gene encodes CDR1 PRHDT and CDR2 FYEKMQ (reference sequence). The chain's CDR3 is CASSLGRGGTETQYF. The DNA for the CDR3 is TGTGCCAGCAGCTTAGGTAGGGGGGGCACGGAGACCCAGTACTTC.

This clone was found once. The chain employs TRBV27 and TRBJ2-1; D gene unclear. There are 14 residues in the CDR3. The V and J ends lost 3 bases and 0 bases respectively, with 6 bases between them. Germline V gene data show CDR1 as MNHEY and CDR2 as SMNVEV (reference sequence). The chain's CDR3 is CASSFGSSYNEQFF. The CDR3 DNA is TGTGCCAGCAGTTTTGGTAGCTCCTACAATGAGCAGTTCTTC.

This chain uses TRBV6-6 with TRBJ1-5; maybe TRBD1 (5 bases). With 7 bases removed from V and 1 base from J, the gap between germline ends came to 11 bases. Germline V gene sequence: CDR1 MNHNY, CDR2 SVGAGI (reference sequence). The CDR3 has 14 residues. CDR3 protein: CASKVGDSNQPQHF. Here the CDR3 DNA reads TGTGCCAGCAAGGTGGGGGACAGCAATCAGCCCCAGCATTTT.

The CDR3 bases are TGTGCCAGCAGCGTAGGACAGGGCACAGATACGCAGTATTTT. Encoded protein: CASSVGQGTDTQYF. The rearrangement links TRBV9 to TRBJ2-3, with D perhaps matching TRBD1 (6 bases). V dropped 0 bases and J dropped 1 base, with 6 bases sitting between them. Per germline, CDR1 SGDLS and CDR2 YYNGEE. This CDR3 region has 14 residues.

The chain couples TRBV4-2 to TRBJ2-3; the D gene is possibly TRBD2 (6 bases). Deletions cut 6 bases from V and 1 base from J, with 17 bases between. CDR1 is LGHNA and CDR2 is YNFKEQ in the germline V gene. The CDR3 is made up of 16 amino acids. The CDR3 DNA reads TGTGCCAGCAGACCTACTAGCTGGAGAGGCACAGATACGCAGTATTTT. Translation: CASRPTSWRGTDTQYF.

This chain connects TRBV5-1 to TRBJ2-2; TRBD1 might be the D (6 bases). The V gene lost 3 bases and the J gene lost 7 bases, with 16 bases spanning the gap. The CDR3 extends over 15 amino acids. Germline loops: CDR1 SGHRS, CDR2 YFSETQ. For the CDR3, the DNA is TGCGCCAGCAGCTCGCCGGGACACCCCAGCGGGGAGCTGTTTTTT. Encoded protein: CASSSPGHPSGELFF.

CDR3 in DNA: TGTGCCAGCAGTGAAAGTAGTATGTTAATCTACACCTTC. It yields the protein CASSESSMLIYTF. This sequence joins TRBV2 and TRBJ1-2; D gene ambiguous. CDR1 SNHLY and CDR2 FYNNEI come from the germline V gene. This CDR3 is 13 amino acids long. The ends were cut back, 2 bases at V and 10 bases at J, with 14 bases in the middle. The whole variable domain, filled in from reference TRBV2 and TRBJ1-2, reads EPEVTQTPSHQVTQMGQEVILRCVPISNHLYFYWYRQILGQKVEFLVSFYNNEISEKSEIFDDQFSVERPDGSNFTLKIRSTKLEDSAMYFCASSESSMLIYTFGSGTRLTVV.

The chain joins TRBV10-3 to TRBJ2-1; 9 bases are a match to TRBD2. The CDR3 length is 14 residues. Looked up from germline, CDR1 is ENHRY and CDR2 is SYGVKD. V dropped 4 bases and J dropped 8; count of bases not matched to a gene: 6. The CDR3 spells CAISGVAGVHEQFF. In DNA form, the CDR3 reads TGTGCCATCAGTGGGGTAGCGGGAGTCCATGAGCAGTTCTTC.

The gene calls are TRBV19 and TRBJ1-1, with TRBD1 matching 8 bases. This CDR3 comprises 13 residues. V lost 5 bases, J lost 5 bases, and 4 bases stayed unmatched. The germline V gene has CDR1 LNHDA and CDR2 SQIVND (reference sequence). The CDR3 spells CASSLGTGTEAFF. The DNA for the CDR3 is TGTGCCAGTAGTCTCGGGACAGGTACTGAAGCTTTCTTT.

V gene TRBV3-1 (or the pseudogene TRBV3-2) combines with J gene TRBJ1-1; D gene unclear. Looked up from germline, CDR1 is LGHDT and CDR2 is YNNKEL (reference sequence). The CDR3 has 14 amino acids. Trimming cost V 4 bases and J 6 bases, with 15 bases left between them. The CDR3 reads CASSLAIRASEAFF. The CDR3 DNA follows: TGTGCCAGCAGCCTTGCCATCCGGGCTTCTGAAGCTTTCTTT.

This chain uses TRBV5-1 with TRBJ1-1, with a weak D call TRBD1 (5 bases). Germline V CDR1 and CDR2: SGHRS, YFSETQ. The CDR3 loop spans 14 amino acids. Between the trimmed V and J ends, which lost 3 bases and 7 bases, there was a span of 16 bases. CDR3 in amino acids: CASSSHGGRIEAFF. CDR3 DNA sequence: TGCGCCAGCAGCTCTCACGGGGGTAGGATTGAAGCTTTCTTT.

This chain joins TRBV27 and TRBJ1-2; D is unresolved. V was clipped by 6 bases and J by 10 bases, with 21 bases between them. This CDR3 comprises 14 residues. Germline CDR1 is MNHEY and CDR2 is SMNVEV (reference sequence). For the CDR3, the DNA is TGTGCCAGCAGATCACGGAGCCAGTTCTCCACCTACACCTTC. Its translation is CASRSRSQFSTYTF.

The chain couples TRBV20-1 to TRBJ1-4; TRBD1 matches at 9 bases. Germline CDR1 is DFQATT and CDR2 is SNEGSKA (reference sequence). This CDR3 is 11 amino acids long. Trimming took 6 bases from V and 12 from J; bases not matched to a gene: 5. As DNA, the CDR3 is TGCAGTGCCATACAGGGGGCAGAACTGTTTTTT. Its translation is CSAIQGAELFF.

Only a few counts were recorded for this clone. The chain carries TRBV5-4 and TRBJ1-6; tentatively, D is TRBD1 (5 bases). Deletions cut 2 bases from V and 7 bases from J, with 10 bases between. Germline V gives CDR1 SGHNT, CDR2 YYREEE (reference sequence). This CDR3 has 14 residues. CDR3 in DNA: TGTGCCAGCAGCTTAGGGGTCATAAATTCACCCCTCCACTTT. This translates into CASSLGVINSPLHF.

The chain uses TRBV7-2 and TRBJ2-5; D uncertain. In germline, CDR1 is SGHTA, CDR2 FQGNSA. Trimming shortened V by 4 bases and J by 4 bases, and 4 bases separated the two germline ends. The CDR3 runs to 11 residues. The CDR3 loop is CASSSVETQYF. In DNA form, the CDR3 reads TGTGCCAGCAGCTCTGTAGAGACCCAGTACTTC. The full variable domain, completed using reference TRBV7-2 and TRBJ2-5, is GAGVSQSPSNKVTEKGKDVELRCDPISGHTALYWYRQSLGQGLEFLIYFQGNSAPDKSGLPSDRFSAERTGGSVSTLTIQRTQQEDSAVYLCASSSVETQYFGPGTRLLVL.

The J gene is TRBJ2-7, the V gene TRBV5-4; 10 bases fit TRBD1. Per germline, CDR1 SGHNT and CDR2 YYREEE (reference sequence). The CDR3 sequence is 14 residues long. J lost 5 bases, V lost 4 bases, and 6 bases had no gene match. DNA for the CDR3: TGTGCCAGCAGCCGACAGGGGGCGGGGCACGAGCAGTACGTC. Protein sequence: CASSRQGAGHEQYV.

V gene TRBV6-6 combines with J gene TRBJ2-7; 7 nucleotides agree with TRBD2. With 6 bases clipped from V and 2 bases from J, the junction kept 10 bases outside the gene matches. The CDR3 totals 15 residues. Germline assignment: CDR1 MNHNY and CDR2 SVGAGI (reference sequence). Here the CDR3 reads CASRTQSGRAYEQYF. Here the CDR3 DNA reads TGTGCCAGCAGGACTCAGAGTGGGAGGGCCTACGAGCAGTACTTC.

The chain joins TRBV6-4 to TRBJ2-7, with 9 bases matching TRBD1. Germline V gives CDR1 MRHNA, CDR2 SNTAGT. V trimming: 2 bases; J trimming: 4 bases; junction bases outside the gene matches: 6. This CDR3 is 15 amino acids long. The CDR3 nucleotides are TGTGCCAGCAGTGACGGGACAGGGAGGGAGTACGAGCAGTACGTC. Translated, it gives CASSDGTGREYEQYV.

V usage is TRBV5-4 and J usage is TRBJ2-1; possibly TRBD2 for D (5 bases). The V gene lost 4 bases and the J gene lost 5 bases, with 16 bases spanning the gap. The CDR3 has 15 residues. Germline CDR1 is SGHNT and CDR2 is YYREEE (reference sequence). The CDR3 region has the DNA TGTGCCAGCAGCCCCGGAACTAGAGTCAACAATGAGCAGTTCTTC. It is translated as CASSPGTRVNNEQFF. The full variable domain, its missing parts supplied by reference TRBV5-4 and TRBJ2-1, is ETGVTQSPTHLIKTRGQQVTLRCSSQSGHNTVSWYQQALGQGPQFIFQYYREEENGRGNFPPRFSGLQFPNYSSELNVNALELDDSALYLCASSPGTRVNNEQFFGPGTRLTVL.

This clone was seen only once. The V gene is TRBV29-1, the J gene TRBJ2-1; the match to TRBD2 covers 12 bases. Germline CDR1 and CDR2: SQVTM and ANQGSEA. CDR3 length equals 15 residues. V lost 4 bases to trimming and J lost 7 bases; unmatched junction nucleotides: 8. CDR3 region: CSVVVGLAGGNEQFF. The CDR3 bases are TGCAGCGTTGTTGTTGGGCTAGCGGGAGGGAATGAGCAGTTCTTC.

V gene TRBV6-1 combines with J gene TRBJ2-7; D possibly matches TRBD1 or TRBD2 (5 bases each). The germline V gene encodes CDR1 MNHNS and CDR2 SASEGT. The V end lost 3 bases, the J end lost 2 bases, and 17 bases lay between the germline ends. The CDR3 is 16 amino acids. This CDR3 reads CASSDTPGTDPYEQYF. CDR3 in DNA: TGTGCCAGCAGTGACACTCCCGGGACGGACCCCTACGAGCAGTACTTC.